Sequencing of this T cell receptor (beta chain) was carried out in a study of tumor-infiltrating lymphocytes in oesophageal squamous cell carcinoma (dated by TCRdb to 2016 to 2017). Deletion took 4 bases off V and 5 bases off J, with a span of 17 bases between the germline ends. The germline V gene gives CDR1 as MGHRA and CDR2 as YSYEKL. The CDR3 covers 15 residues, taking in both the cysteine and the phenylalanine. Kept here is only the CDR3 DNA, which spans 45 bases and is read in frame from base 1. Points on this clonotype: The target of this receptor is not known. Per-nucleotide qualities are absent, and no much larger clonotype sits a single base away.

The library was prepared using PCR. The run used an Illumina HiSeq 2000. Using fastp trimming at Q25 and MiXCR clonotype assembly, TCRdb reanalyzed the public sequencing data and kept in-frame beta chains. Rows merge per CDR3 protein into single entries with the most common DNA and genes. The sample table shows some 16,000 distinct CDR3 sequences, and roughly 49% are seen once. The ten largest clones represent about 18% of the sample. The TCR sequence derives from a male donor with esophageal squamous cell carcinoma. The sequence links TRBV4-1 to TRBJ2-5, and the D gene may be TRBD2, 6 bases matching. The sample was esophageal tumor tissue. The CDR3 here reads CASSPGDDPRETQYF. DNA sequence: TGCGCCAGCAGCCCGGGAGATGACCCCCGTGAGACCCAGTACTTC.